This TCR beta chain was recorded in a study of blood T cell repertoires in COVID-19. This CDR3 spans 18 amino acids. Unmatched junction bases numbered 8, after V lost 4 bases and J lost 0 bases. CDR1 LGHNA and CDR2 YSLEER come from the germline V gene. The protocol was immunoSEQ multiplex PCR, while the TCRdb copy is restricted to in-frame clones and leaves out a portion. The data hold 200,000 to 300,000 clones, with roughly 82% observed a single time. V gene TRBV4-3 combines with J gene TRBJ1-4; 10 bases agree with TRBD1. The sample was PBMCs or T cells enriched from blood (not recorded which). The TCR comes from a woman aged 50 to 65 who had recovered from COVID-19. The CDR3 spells CASSRTRGTGATNEKLFF. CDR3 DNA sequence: TGCGCCAGCAGCCGGACTAGGGGGACAGGGGCAACTAATGAAAAACTGTTTTTT.